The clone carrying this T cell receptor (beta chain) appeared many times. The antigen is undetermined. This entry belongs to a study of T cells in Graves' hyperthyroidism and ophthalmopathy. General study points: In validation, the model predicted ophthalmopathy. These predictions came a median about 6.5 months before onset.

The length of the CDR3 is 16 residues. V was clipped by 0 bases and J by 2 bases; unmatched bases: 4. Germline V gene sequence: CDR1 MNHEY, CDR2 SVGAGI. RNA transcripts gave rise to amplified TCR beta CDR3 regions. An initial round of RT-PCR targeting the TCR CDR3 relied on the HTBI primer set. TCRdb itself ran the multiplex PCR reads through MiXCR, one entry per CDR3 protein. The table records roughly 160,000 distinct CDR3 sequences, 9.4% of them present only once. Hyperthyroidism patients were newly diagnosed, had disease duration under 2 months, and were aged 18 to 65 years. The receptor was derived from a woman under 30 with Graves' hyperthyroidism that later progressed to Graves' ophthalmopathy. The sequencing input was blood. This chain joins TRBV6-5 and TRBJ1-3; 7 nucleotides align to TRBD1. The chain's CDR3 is CASSYSTQGTGNTIYF. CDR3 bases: TGTGCCAGCAGTTACTCGACACAGGGGACTGGAAACACCATATATTTT.